This TCR beta chain comes out of a study of Graves' ophthalmopathy and Graves' hyperthyroidism. Study results and caveats: Among thyroid clonotypes expanded above 0.001 frequency, most also appeared in blood. Both a roughly 70% sensitivity and a 72.22% specificity characterized the model's predictions of ophthalmopathy progression.

Excluded were patients with other autoimmune diseases, uncontrolled infections, pregnancy or lactation. Thyroid ultrasound, orbital computed tomography, TRAb, serum thyroxine and clinical symptoms formed the basis of diagnosis. At least ten counts were recorded for this clonotype. Its antigen remains unidentified. Trimming took off 0 bases at V and 0 bases at J, with 12 bases between the two ends. Germline V gives CDR1 DFQATT, CDR2 SNEGSKA (reference sequence). CDR3 size: 15 residues. RNA transcripts served as template for amplifying TCR beta CDR3 sequences. HTBI primers served in a first-round RT-PCR, which a second-round multiplex PCR followed. A single record per CDR3 protein comes from TCRdb applying MiXCR to the multiplex PCR reads. The repertoire consists of roughly 600,000 distinct CDR3 sequences, with about 40% occurring once and the leading ten covering about 4.1%.

The sample taken for sequencing was peripheral blood or thyroid tissue (not recorded which). The sequence came from an adult man with Graves' hyperthyroidism. The J gene is TRBJ2-7, the V gene TRBV20-1; no clear D gene. As DNA, the CDR3 is TGCAGTGCTAGAGATTGGGCGGAATACTCCTACGAGCAGTACTTC. The encoded protein is CSARDWAEYSYEQYF.